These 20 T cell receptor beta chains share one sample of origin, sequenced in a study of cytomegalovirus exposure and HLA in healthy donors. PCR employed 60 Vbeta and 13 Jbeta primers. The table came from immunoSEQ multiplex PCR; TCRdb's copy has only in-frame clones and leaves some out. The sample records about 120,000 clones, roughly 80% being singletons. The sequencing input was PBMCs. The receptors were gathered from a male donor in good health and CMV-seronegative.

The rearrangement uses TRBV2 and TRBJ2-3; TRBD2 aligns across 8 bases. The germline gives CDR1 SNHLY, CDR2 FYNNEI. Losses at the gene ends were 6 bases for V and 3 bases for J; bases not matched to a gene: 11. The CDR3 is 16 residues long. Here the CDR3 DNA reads TGTGCCAGCAGCCCCCATAGCGGGGTAAGAACAGATACGCAGTATTTT. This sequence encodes CASSPHSGVRTDTQYF.

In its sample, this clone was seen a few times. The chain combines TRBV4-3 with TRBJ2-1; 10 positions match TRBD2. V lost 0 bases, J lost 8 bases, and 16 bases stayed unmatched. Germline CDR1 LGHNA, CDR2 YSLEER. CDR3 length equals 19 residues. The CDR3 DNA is TGCGCCAGCAGCCAAGAAAGCGGCGAAGGCCTAGCGGGAGCCTATGAGCAGTTCTTC. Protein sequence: CASSQESGEGLAGAYEQFF.

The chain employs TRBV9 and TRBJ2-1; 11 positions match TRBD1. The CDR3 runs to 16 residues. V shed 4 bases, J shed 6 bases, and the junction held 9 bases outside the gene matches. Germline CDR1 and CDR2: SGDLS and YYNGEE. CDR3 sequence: CASSLFRDRGSNEQFF. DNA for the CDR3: TGTGCCAGCAGCTTATTCCGGGACAGGGGGTCCAATGAGCAGTTCTTC.

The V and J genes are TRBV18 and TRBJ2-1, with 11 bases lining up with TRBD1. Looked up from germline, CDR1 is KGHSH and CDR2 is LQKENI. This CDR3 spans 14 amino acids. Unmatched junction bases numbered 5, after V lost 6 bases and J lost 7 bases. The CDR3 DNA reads TGTGCCAGCTCGGACAGGGGGCAATCGAATGAGCAGTTCTTC. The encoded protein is CASSDRGQSNEQFF.

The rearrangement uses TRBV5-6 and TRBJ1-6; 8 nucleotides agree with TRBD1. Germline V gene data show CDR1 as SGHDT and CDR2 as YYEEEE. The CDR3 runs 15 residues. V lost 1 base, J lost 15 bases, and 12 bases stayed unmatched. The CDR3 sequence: CASSLLPRGHSGLHF. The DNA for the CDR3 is TGTGCCAGCAGCTTGTTGCCCAGGGGGCATTCGGGCCTCCACTTT.

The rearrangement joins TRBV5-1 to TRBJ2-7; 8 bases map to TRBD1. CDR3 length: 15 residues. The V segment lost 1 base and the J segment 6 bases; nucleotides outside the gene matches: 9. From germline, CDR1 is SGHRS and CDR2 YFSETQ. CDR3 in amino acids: CASSLLAQGAGEQYF. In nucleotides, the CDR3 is TGCGCCAGCAGCTTGTTGGCGCAGGGGGCGGGCGAGCAGTACTTC.

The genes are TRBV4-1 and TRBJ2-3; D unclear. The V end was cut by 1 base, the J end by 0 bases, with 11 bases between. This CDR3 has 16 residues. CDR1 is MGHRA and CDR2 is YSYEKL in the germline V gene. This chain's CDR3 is CASSQGHSTSTDTQYF. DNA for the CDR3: TGCGCCAGCAGCCAAGGACACTCAACTAGCACAGATACGCAGTATTTT.

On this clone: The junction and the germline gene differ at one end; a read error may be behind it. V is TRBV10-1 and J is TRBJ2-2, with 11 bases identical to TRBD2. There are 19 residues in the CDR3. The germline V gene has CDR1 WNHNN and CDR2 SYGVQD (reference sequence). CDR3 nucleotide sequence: TGCGCCAACAGTGGACAGGGTAGCGGGAGGGCAAGGTACACCGGGGAGCTGTTTTTT. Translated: CANSGQGSGRARYTGELFF.

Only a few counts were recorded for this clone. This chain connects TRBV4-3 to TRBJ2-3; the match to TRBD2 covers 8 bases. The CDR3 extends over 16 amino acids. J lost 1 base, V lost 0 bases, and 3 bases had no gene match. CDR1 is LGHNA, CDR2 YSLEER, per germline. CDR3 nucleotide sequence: TGCGCCAGCAGCCAAGATTCAGCGGGGGGCACAGATACGCAGTATTTT. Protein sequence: CASSQDSAGGTDTQYF.

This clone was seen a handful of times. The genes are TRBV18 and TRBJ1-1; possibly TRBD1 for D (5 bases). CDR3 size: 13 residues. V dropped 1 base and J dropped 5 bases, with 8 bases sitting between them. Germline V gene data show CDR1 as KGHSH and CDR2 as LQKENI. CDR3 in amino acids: CASSPLSGTEAFF. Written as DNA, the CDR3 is TGTGCCAGCTCACCACTTTCAGGGACTGAAGCTTTCTTT.

CDR3 coding DNA: TGTGCCAGCTCACCACCCCAGGGGGCGTTGGGTGGCTACACCTTC. It is translated as CASSPPQGALGGYTF. This sequence joins TRBV18 and TRBJ1-2; 8 bases agree with TRBD1. J lost 7 bases, V lost 0 bases, and 7 bases had no gene match. The CDR3 totals 15 residues. Germline CDR1 is KGHSH and CDR2 is LQKENI.

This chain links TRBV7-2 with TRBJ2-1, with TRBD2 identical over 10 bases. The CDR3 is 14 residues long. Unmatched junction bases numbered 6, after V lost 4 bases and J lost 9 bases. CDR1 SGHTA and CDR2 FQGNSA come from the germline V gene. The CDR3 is CASSSTSGVSEQFF. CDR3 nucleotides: TGTGCCAGCAGCTCTACTAGCGGGGTAAGTGAGCAGTTCTTC.

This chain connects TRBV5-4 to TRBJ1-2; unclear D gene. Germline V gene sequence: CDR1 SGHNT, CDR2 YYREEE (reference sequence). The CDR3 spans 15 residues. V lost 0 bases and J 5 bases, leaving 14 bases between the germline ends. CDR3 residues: CASSLVSERAYGYTF. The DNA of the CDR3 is TGTGCCAGCAGCTTGGTTTCTGAGCGGGCGTATGGCTACACCTTC.

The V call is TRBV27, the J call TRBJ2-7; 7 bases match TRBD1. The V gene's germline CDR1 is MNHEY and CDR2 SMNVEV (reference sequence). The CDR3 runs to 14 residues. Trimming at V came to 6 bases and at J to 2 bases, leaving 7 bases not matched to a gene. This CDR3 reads CASRLDRLTYEQYF. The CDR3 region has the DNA TGTGCCAGCAGGTTGGACAGGCTGACCTACGAGCAGTACTTC.

DNA for the CDR3: TGTGCCAGCTCACCATACGGGGGGTACTACGAGCAGTACTTC. Amino acid sequence: CASSPYGGYYEQYF. V usage is TRBV18 and J usage is TRBJ2-7; 7 positions agree with TRBD2. The CDR3 sequence is 14 residues long. The junction had 4 bases not matched to a gene; V was cut back by 2 bases and J by 3 bases. The germline gives CDR1 KGHSH, CDR2 LQKENI.

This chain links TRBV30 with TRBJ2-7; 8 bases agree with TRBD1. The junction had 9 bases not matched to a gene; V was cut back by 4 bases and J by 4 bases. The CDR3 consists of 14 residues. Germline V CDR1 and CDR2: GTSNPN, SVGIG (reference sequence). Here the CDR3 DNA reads TGTGCCTGGACAACCGGGACAGGCGATTACGAGCAGTACTTC. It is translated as CAWTTGTGDYEQYF.

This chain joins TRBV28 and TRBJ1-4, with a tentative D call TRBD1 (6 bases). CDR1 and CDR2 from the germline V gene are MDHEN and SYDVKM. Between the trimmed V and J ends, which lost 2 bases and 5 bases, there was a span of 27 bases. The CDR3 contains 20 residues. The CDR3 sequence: CASSLLFRHRTEGKNEKLFF. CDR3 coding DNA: TGTGCCAGCAGTTTACTTTTCCGCCATAGGACAGAAGGCAAGAATGAAAAACTGTTTTTT.

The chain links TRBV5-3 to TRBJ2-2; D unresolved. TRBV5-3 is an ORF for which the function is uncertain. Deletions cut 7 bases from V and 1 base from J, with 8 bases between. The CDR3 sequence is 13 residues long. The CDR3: CARVGGNTGELFF. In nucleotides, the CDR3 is TGTGCCAGAGTCGGCGGGAACACCGGGGAGCTGTTTTTT.

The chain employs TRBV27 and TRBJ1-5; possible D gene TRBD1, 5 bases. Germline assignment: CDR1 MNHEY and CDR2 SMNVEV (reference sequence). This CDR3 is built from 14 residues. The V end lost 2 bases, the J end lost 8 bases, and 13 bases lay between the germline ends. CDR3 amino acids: CASSLAGGGKPQHF. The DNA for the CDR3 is TGTGCCAGCAGTTTAGCCGGGGGTGGTAAGCCCCAGCATTTT.

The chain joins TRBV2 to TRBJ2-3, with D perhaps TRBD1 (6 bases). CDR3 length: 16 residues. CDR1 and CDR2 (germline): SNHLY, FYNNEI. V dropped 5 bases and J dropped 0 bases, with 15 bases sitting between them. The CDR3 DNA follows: TGTGCCAGCAGTCTCGGACAGATCTTTAGCACAGATACGCAGTATTTT. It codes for CASSLGQIFSTDTQYF. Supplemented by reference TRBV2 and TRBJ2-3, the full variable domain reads EPEVTQTPSHQVTQMGQEVILRCVPISNHLYFYWYRQILGQKVEFLVSFYNNEISEKSEIFDDQFSVERPDGSNFTLKIRSTKLEDSAMYFCASSLGQIFSTDTQYFGPGTRLTVL.